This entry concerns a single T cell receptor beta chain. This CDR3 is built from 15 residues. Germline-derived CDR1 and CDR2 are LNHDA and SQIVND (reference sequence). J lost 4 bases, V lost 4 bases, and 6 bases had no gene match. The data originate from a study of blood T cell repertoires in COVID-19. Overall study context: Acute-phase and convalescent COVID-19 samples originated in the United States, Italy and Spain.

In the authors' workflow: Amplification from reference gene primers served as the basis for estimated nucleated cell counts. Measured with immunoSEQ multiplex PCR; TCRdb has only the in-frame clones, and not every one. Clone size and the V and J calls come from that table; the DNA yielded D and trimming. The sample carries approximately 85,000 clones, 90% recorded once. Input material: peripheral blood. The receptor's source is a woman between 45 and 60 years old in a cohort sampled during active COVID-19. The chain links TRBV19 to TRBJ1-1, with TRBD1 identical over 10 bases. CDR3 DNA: TGTGCCAGTAGTACTGACAGGGGGCAGGCCACTGAAGCTTTCTTT. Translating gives CASSTDRGQATEAFF.